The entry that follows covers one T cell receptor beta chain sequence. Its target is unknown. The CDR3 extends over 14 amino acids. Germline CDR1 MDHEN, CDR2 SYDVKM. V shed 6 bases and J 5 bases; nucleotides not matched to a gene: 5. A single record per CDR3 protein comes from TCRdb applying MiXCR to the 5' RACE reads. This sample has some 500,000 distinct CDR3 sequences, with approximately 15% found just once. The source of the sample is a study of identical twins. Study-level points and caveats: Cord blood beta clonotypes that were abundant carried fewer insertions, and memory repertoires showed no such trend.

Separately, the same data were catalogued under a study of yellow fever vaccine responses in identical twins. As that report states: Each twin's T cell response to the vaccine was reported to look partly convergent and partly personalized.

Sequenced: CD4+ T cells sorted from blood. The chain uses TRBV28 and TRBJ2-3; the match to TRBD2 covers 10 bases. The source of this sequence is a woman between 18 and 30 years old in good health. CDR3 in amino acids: CASRLAGAGDTQYF. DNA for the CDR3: TGTGCCAGCAGGCTAGCGGGAGCCGGAGATACGCAGTATTTT.